The clone carrying this TCR beta chain was found once. V was shortened by 6 bases and J by 4 bases, with 12 bases between the two germline ends. The CDR3 contains 13 residues. Germline V gives CDR1 SNHLY, CDR2 FYNNEI. This record comes from a study of T cell responses to AZD1222 COVID-19 vaccine. Using immunoSEQ multiplex PCR, the repertoire was profiled, and TCRdb retains in-frame clones only, with some absent. The sample records under 85,000 clones, 90% being singletons. The rearrangement links TRBV2 to TRBJ1-2, with a tentative D call TRBD1 (5 bases). The sequences come from peripheral blood, collected 28 days after the second AZD1222 dose. The sequence derives from an adult who received the AZD1222 COVID-19 vaccine. As DNA, the CDR3 is TGTGCCAGCAGGCTGGAGACAGTCTATGGCTACACCTTC. It translates to CASRLETVYGYTF.